These T cell receptor beta chains were read from a single sample in a study of tumor and adjacent non-tumor tissue in lung cancer. From the multiplex PCR reads, TCRdb called clonotypes with MiXCR, one entry per CDR3 protein. The sample yields some 100,000 distinct CDR3 sequences, over 55% seen once. Input material: distant non-tumor lung tissue. These receptors came from a young man with non-small cell lung cancer. Both conserved end residues are part of each CDR3. The D gene is left open where the match is weak. Clone size is stated in some rows and not others, as once, few, many or a class when expanded.

CDR3 DNA	CDR3 protein	D gene	J gene	clone size	V gene
TGCGCCAGCAGCCAAGACTACCTAGCGGGGGGCGGTAATAAGCACTTCTTC	CASSQDYLAGGGNKHFF	TRBD2	TRBJ2-1	NA	TRBV4-1
TGTACCAGCATGTTACTAGCAGGGTACAATGAGCAGTTCTTC	CTSMLLAGYNEQFF	NA	TRBJ2-1	NA	TRBV6-5
TGTGCCTGGAGTGGGCCTAATACAGATACGCAGTATTTT	CAWSGPNTDTQYF	NA	TRBJ2-3	NA	TRBV30
TGTGCCAGCAGCCAGGATATTAATTCACCCCTCCACTTT	CASSQDINSPLHF	NA	TRBJ1-6	medium-sized	TRBV11-1
TGTGCCAGCAGCCCAGGACAGTACTATGGCTACACCTTC	CASSPGQYYGYTF	NA	TRBJ1-2	few	TRBV7-9
TGTGCCAGCACCCACTCAGGCGGGGCGGCCAAAACCATTCAGTACTTC	CASTHSGGAAKTIQYF	NA	TRBJ2-4	NA	TRBV11-1
TGTGCCAGCAGTCCAGGGACTACCTATGGCTACACCTTC	CASSPGTTYGYTF	NA	TRBJ1-2	NA	TRBV25-1
TGCAGTGCTAGTGTGTGGGGCGCGCTCACTGAAGCTTTCTTT	CSASVWGALTEAFF	NA	TRBJ1-1	NA	TRBV20-1
TGTGCCAGCAGTCCAGGGGTCGAGGAGTTCTTC	CASSPGVEEFF	NA	TRBJ2-1	NA	TRBV6-5
TGCGCCAGCAGCCAAGGACAGAACGAGCAGTACTTC	CASSQGQNEQYF	NA	TRBJ2-7	many	TRBV4-1
TGTGCCAGCAGCTTAAACAGGGGTCAACACGAGCAGTACTTC	CASSLNRGQHEQYF	TRBD1	TRBJ2-7	NA	TRBV11-2
TGTGCCAGCAGTTTAGGGGGGCGGGCAGGGGGGGGTTTTAGCACAGATACGCAGTATTTT	CASSLGGRAGGGFSTDTQYF	NA	TRBJ2-3	few	TRBV12-3/TRBV12-4
TGTGTCAGCAGTTACCTAGAACAGGGACTTGCGGCTTTCTTT	CVSSYLEQGLAAFF	NA	TRBJ1-1	NA	TRBV6-5
TGTGCCAGCAGTTTACGGTCAGCGGGGGGCCCGGGCACCTGGGAGCTGTTTTTT	CASSLRSAGGPGTWELFF	TRBD2	TRBJ2-2	NA	TRBV11-1
TGTGCCAACAGCTTGACAGGGAGAGAGACCCAGTACTTC	CANSLTGRETQYF	TRBD1	TRBJ2-5	NA	TRBV5-4
TGCGTCAGCAGCCAAGAACCTCGGAGGTCCTACAATGAGCAGTTCTTC	CVSSQEPRRSYNEQFF	NA	TRBJ2-1	NA	TRBV4-1
TGCGCCAGCACTAGCGGGTATGAAGAGACCCAGTACTTC	CASTSGYEETQYF	TRBD2	TRBJ2-5	NA	TRBV5-1
TGCAGTGCTGTAACTATTTCGGCGGCCAAAAACATTCAGTATTTC	CSAVTISAAKNIQYF	NA	TRBJ2-4	NA	TRBV20-1
TGTGCCAGCAGCTTGTCCGGCGGGGGGGCAGATATGCAGTATTTT	CASSLSGGGADMQYF	TRBD2	TRBJ2-3	NA	TRBV5-4
TGTGCCAGCAGCGGGGGGCAGGCCTACGAGCACTACTTC	CASSGGQAYEHYF	NA	TRBJ2-7	NA	TRBV11-2
TGCTGTGCTAGAGCTCCCCGTACTAGCTCTGGAAAGACCATATATTTT	CCARAPRTSSGKTIYF	NA	TRBJ1-3	NA	TRBV20-1
TGTACCAGCAGTTTTATCCGGGGTGAACAATCCTTC	CTSSFIRGEQSF	NA	TRBJ2-1	NA	TRBV12-3/TRBV12-4
TGTGCCAGCACCCCAACGGACGAGACCCAGTGCTTC	CASTPTDETQCF	NA	TRBJ2-5	NA	TRBV12-3/TRBV12-4
TGTGCCATAAGCCGGACAGGGGGCGACACCGGGGAGCTGTTTTTT	CAISRTGGDTGELFF	TRBD1	TRBJ2-2	once	TRBV5-4
TGCAGTGCTAGAGAGGACAGGGGGCCTGAAAAACTGTTTTTT	CSAREDRGPEKLFF	TRBD1	TRBJ1-4	few	TRBV20-1
TGTGCCAGCAGCTTTGGCAGCCAAGAGACCCAGTACTTC	CASSFGSQETQYF	NA	TRBJ2-5	NA	TRBV11-1
TGTGACAGCCGGAGGGGGCAGGCAAGTTATGAGCAGTACTTC	CDSRRGQASYEQYF	NA	TRBJ2-7	NA	TRBV12-3/TRBV12-4
TGTGTCAGTAGCTCCTGGACAGGGCGGTCCCACAATGAGCAGTTCTTT	CVSSSWTGRSHNEQFF	TRBD1	TRBJ2-1	NA	TRBV11-2
TGTGCCAGCAGCCAACTCGGGACAGAAATGGTGGGCACGAAGTATTTT	CASSQLGTEMVGTKYF	TRBD1	TRBJ2-3	NA	TRBV4-2
TGCAGTGCTCTCACGGTCCCGGATGATTACACCTTC	CSALTVPDDYTF	NA	TRBJ1-2	once	TRBV20-1
TGTGCCAGCAGCTGGTCGGGGTCTGGAAACACCATATATTTT	CASSWSGSGNTIYF	NA	TRBJ1-3	few	TRBV11-2
TGTGCCAGCAGTCCTGTGGGGAGCTTGGGCTATGGCTACACCTTC	CASSPVGSLGYGYTF	NA	TRBJ1-2	NA	TRBV7-9
TGTGCTAGTGGTTTCCGACTAGCGGGGCCCTACAATGAGCAGTTCTTC	CASGFRLAGPYNEQFF	TRBD2	TRBJ2-1	NA	TRBV12-5
TGTGCCAGTAGTTCGTGGGGATACAACGAGCAGTTCTTC	CASSSWGYNEQFF	NA	TRBJ2-1	few	TRBV19
TGTGCCAGCAGCGAGTCCCTGTACGCCAAAAACATTCAGTACTTC	CASSESLYAKNIQYF	NA	TRBJ2-4	NA	TRBV9
TGTACCACCAGTGATTTTAGGACTAGCGCAGATACGCAGTATTTT	CTTSDFRTSADTQYF	TRBD2	TRBJ2-3	NA	TRBV24-1
TGTGTCAGGGCTTCGGAGCGGGCCCTCTTCGGTGAGCAGTTCTTC	CVRASERALFGEQFF	NA	TRBJ2-1	NA	TRBV11-2
TGTGCCAACGGCTCCAAGGGACTAGCGGGAGAAGATACACAGTATTTT	CANGSKGLAGEDTQYF	TRBD2	TRBJ2-3	NA	TRBV11-3
TGCAGAGTAGACGCCGGGACAGGGGGCCGGGAGACCCAGTATTTC	CRVDAGTGGRETQYF	TRBD1	TRBJ2-5	NA	TRBV29-1
TGTACCAGCAGCTGGGGACAATTTGCAACTAATGAAAAACTGTTTTTT	CTSSWGQFATNEKLFF	NA	TRBJ1-4	NA	TRBV6-6
TGTGCCGGCGGCACGCAGGGTCCAGAGACCCAGTACTTC	CAGGTQGPETQYF	NA	TRBJ2-5	NA	TRBV11-2
TGTGCCAGCAGCTGGGACATCGGAACCTACGAGCAGTACTTT	CASSWDIGTYEQYF	NA	TRBJ2-7	NA	TRBV6-2/TRBV6-3
TGTGCCAGCAGCTTAGACGGGGGGCATACAGATACGCAGTATTTT	CASSLDGGHTDTQYF	NA	TRBJ2-3	NA	TRBV11-2
TGTGCCAGCTGTCAGGGCCTAGCGGGAGACAATGAGCAGTTCTTC	CASCQGLAGDNEQFF	TRBD2	TRBJ2-1	NA	TRBV12-3/TRBV12-4
TGTGTCACTAGACAGGGGGCGCACACCGGGGAGCTGTTTTTT	CVTRQGAHTGELFF	TRBD1	TRBJ2-2	NA	TRBV24-1
TGTGCCAGCAGCGCCGCCGGTAGCGGGGGATACGAGCAGTACTTC	CASSAAGSGGYEQYF	TRBD2	TRBJ2-7	NA	TRBV7-3
TGCGCCAGCAGCCCGGGACTAGCGGGAGTTAGCTACAATGAGCAGTTCTTC	CASSPGLAGVSYNEQFF	TRBD2	TRBJ2-1	many	TRBV5-1
TGTGCCAGCAGGTCACTGATCTCAGATACGCAGTATTTT	CASRSLISDTQYF	NA	TRBJ2-3	NA	TRBV4-2
TGCAGTGCTAGAACCAGGCCCTACGAGCAGTACTTC	CSARTRPYEQYF	NA	TRBJ2-7	NA	TRBV20-1